This T cell receptor (beta chain) was documented in a study of a mutant IDH1 vaccine in newly diagnosed glioma. Germline V gene lookup returns CDR1 MNHNY and CDR2 SVGAGI (reference sequence). CDR3 size: 11 residues. Time point noted: week 11, during vaccination. The investigators gave 300 ug of mutant IDH1 20-mer peptide in each vaccine dose, together with topical imiquimod. Comment on this clone: The antigen remains undetermined.

Profiled with immunoSEQ multiplex PCR; TCRdb holds only in-frame clones, not every one. Of about 60,000 clones in the sample, approximately 80% were seen once. This clonotype originated in a young man with glioma. The chain couples TRBV6-6 to TRBJ2-2; D unresolved. The sequencing used PBMCs, collected from a glioma patient whose treatment included an IDH1 peptide vaccine. In DNA form, the CDR3 reads TGTGCAGCAGGTTTCACCGGGGAGCTGTTTTTT. It encodes CAAGFTGELFF.